This T cell receptor beta chain stems from a study of T cell repertoires in cytomegalovirus infection. Findings and limits, study-wide: CMV-specific TCR beta clonotypes restricted by HLA-C were the ones dominating the ex vivo response.

Remarks on this clonotype: Antigen: not known.

Each CDR3 protein is one row after TCRdb ran MiXCR on the reads. The data hold roughly 310,000 distinct CDR3 sequences, with roughly 29% observed a single time. Losses at the gene ends were 6 bases for V and 5 bases for J; bases not matched to a gene: 12. This CDR3 is built from 16 residues. Per germline, CDR1 SEHNR and CDR2 FQNEAQ (reference sequence). V usage is TRBV7-9 and J usage is TRBJ2-3, with 9 bases fitting TRBD2. The sequencing here drew on cultured PBMCs, taken from culture after CMV antigen stimulation. This clonotype was obtained from a human donor in good health (CMV status not recorded). Some clones in this sample may be carry-over from other donors' samples. The CDR3 protein is CASRPASGNGKDTQYF. The CDR3 DNA sequence: TGTGCCAGCAGGCCTGCTAGCGGGAACGGTAAAGATACGCAGTATTTT.